The subject of this entry is one T cell receptor (beta chain). Its antigen is not identified. The data were taken from a study of shared clonotypes between healthy human individuals. Study-wide points: Among donors, sharing of clonotypes was expected to be affected by sequencing depth.

J lost 2 bases, V lost 4 bases, and 15 bases had no gene match. The CDR3 sequence is 19 residues long. Per the germline V gene, CDR1 is SGHAT and CDR2 is FQNNGV. Clones were read by immunoSEQ multiplex PCR, and TCRdb kept only the in-frame ones, dropping some. The sample holds 180,000 or so clones, 80% to 95% seen once. This sequence was found in a woman in her twenties or thirties in good health. V and J are TRBV11-2 and TRBJ2-3, with 10 bases aligning to TRBD2. Sequencing input: naive CD4+ T cells sorted from blood. The subset: CD45RA+ positively selected. The CDR3 is CASSSGPRGAGGLTDTQYF. The CDR3 nucleotides read TGTGCCAGCAGCTCAGGTCCGCGGGGAGCGGGAGGGCTCACAGATACGCAGTATTTT.